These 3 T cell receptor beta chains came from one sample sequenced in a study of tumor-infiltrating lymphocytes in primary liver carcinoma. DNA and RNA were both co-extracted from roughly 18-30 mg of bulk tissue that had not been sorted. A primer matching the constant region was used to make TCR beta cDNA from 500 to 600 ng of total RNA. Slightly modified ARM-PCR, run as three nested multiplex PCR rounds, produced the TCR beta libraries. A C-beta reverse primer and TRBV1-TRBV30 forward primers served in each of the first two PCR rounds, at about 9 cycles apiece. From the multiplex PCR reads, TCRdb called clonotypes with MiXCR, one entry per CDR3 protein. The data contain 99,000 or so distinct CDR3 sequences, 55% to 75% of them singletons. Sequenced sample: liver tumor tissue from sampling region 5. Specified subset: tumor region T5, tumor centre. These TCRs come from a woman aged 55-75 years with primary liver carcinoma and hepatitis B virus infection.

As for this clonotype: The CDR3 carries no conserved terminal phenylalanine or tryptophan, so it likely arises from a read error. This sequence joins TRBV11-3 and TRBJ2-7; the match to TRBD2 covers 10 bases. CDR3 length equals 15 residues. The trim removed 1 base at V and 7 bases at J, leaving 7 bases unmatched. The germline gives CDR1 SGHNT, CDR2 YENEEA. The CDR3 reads CASSLGTSGPREQYL. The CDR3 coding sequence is TGTGCCAGCAGCTTAGGGACTAGCGGTCCTCGGGAGCAGTACTTA.

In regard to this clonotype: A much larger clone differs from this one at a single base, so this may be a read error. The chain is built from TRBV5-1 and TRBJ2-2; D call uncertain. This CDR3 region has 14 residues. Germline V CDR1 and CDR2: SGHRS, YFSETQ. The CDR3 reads CTSKGSLGPGELFF. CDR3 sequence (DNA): TGCACCAGCAAAGGTTCGCTAGGGCCCGGGGAGCTGTTTTTT.

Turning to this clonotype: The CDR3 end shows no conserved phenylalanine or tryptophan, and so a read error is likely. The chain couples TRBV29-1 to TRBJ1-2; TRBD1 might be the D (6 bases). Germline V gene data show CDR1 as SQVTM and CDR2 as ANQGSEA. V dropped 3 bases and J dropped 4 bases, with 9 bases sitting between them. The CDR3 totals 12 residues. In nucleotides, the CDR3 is TGCAGCGTTGAGGGCAGGGGCTATGGCTACACCCCC. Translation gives CSVEGRGYGYTP.